What follows is one T cell receptor beta chain and its context. Authors' analysis steps: The assay estimated nucleated cells by amplifying reference gene primers. This table comes from immunoSEQ multiplex PCR, and its TCRdb copy is limited to in-frame clones, with some not included. Clone size and V and J calls were adopted from that table, with D and trimming inferred from the DNA. The repertoire holds 130,000 to 150,000 clones, with around 86% as singletons. This sample was taken from a study of blood T cell repertoires in COVID-19. Study details: COVID-19 samples collected from the United States, Italy and Spain covered acute and convalescent phases. From T cells, B-cell-depleted T cells, or PBMCs came the material, which was cDNA or gDNA.

V lost 0 bases to trimming and J lost 7 bases, with 10 bases between them. This CDR3 region has 15 residues. Germline V gene data show CDR1 as MNHEY and CDR2 as SVGAGI. Sequenced: peripheral blood. The J gene is TRBJ1-6, the V gene TRBV6-5, with D perhaps matching TRBD1 (5 bases). The TCR comes from a man older than 75 with acute or convalescent COVID-19. The CDR3 protein is CASSYSPQVNSPLHF. Written as DNA, the CDR3 is TGTGCCAGCAGTTACTCCCCACAGGTGAATTCACCCCTCCACTTT.